This is a list of T cell receptor beta chains from one sample in a study of blood T cells in healthy people across ages. TCRdb re-called the 5' RACE reads with MiXCR, one entry per CDR3 protein. The sample records about 680,000 distinct CDR3 sequences, around half being singletons. The sequencing sample was made of blood. The receptors originated from a woman aged 55-75 years in good health. Each CDR3 is given with its conserved first and last residue. D genes are given only for firm matches. Size is omitted from some rows. Given values are once, few, many or a class for expanded clones.

cdr3_aa	cdr3_nt	clone_size	d_call	v_call	j_call
CASTKVTGGAYNEQFF	TGTGCCAGCACCAAAGTTACAGGTGGAGCTTACAATGAGCAGTTCTTC	once	-	TRBV7-2	TRBJ2-1
CSALRGASGSYEQYF	TGCAGTGCGCTGAGGGGGGCTAGCGGGAGCTACGAGCAGTACTTC	-	TRBD2	TRBV20-1	TRBJ2-7
CASRALSYRGPLSYEQYF	TGTGCCAGCAGAGCTCTATCTTACAGGGGGCCCCTCTCCTACGAGCAGTACTTC	-	TRBD1	TRBV6-2/TRBV6-3	TRBJ2-7
CASSQMTGGDRQETQYF	TGTGCCAGCAGTCAGATGACAGGGGGAGACCGCCAAGAGACCCAGTACTTC	few	TRBD1	TRBV6-2/TRBV6-3	TRBJ2-5
CASSLMAGATYEQYF	TGCGCCAGCAGCTTAATGGCGGGAGCTACCTACGAGCAGTACTTC	-	TRBD2	TRBV5-1	TRBJ2-7
CASSYSTAIREKLFF	TGTGCCAGCAGTTACTCAACAGCGATTCGGGAAAAACTGTTTTTT	-	-	TRBV6-6	TRBJ1-4
CAVPPQTEFF	TGCGCCGTCCCCCCCCAGACTGAGTTCTTC	-	-	TRBV5-1	TRBJ2-1
CASSQNQRGGHEQFF	TGCGCCAGCAGCCAAAACCAACGAGGGGGCCATGAGCAGTTCTTC	few	TRBD1	TRBV4-3	TRBJ2-1
CASKLAEKTQYF	TGTGCCAGCAAACTAGCGGAAAAGACCCAGTACTTC	-	TRBD2	TRBV6-2/TRBV6-3	TRBJ2-5
CASSFGRGKVGTDTQYF	TGTGCCAGCAGCTTTGGGCGGGGGAAGGTTGGCACAGATACGCAGTATTTT	-	TRBD2	TRBV7-8	TRBJ2-3
CTSSQAGNYGYTF	TGCACCAGCAGCCAAGCAGGGAACTATGGCTACACCTTC	-	-	TRBV4-3	TRBJ1-2
CASGLGGGGAVQETQYF	TGTGCTAGTGGTTTGGGGGGCGGAGGGGCTGTGCAAGAGACCCAGTACTTC	once	-	TRBV12-5	TRBJ2-5
CSADDNEQFF	TGCAGTGCTGACGACAATGAGCAGTTCTTC	few	-	TRBV20-1	TRBJ2-1